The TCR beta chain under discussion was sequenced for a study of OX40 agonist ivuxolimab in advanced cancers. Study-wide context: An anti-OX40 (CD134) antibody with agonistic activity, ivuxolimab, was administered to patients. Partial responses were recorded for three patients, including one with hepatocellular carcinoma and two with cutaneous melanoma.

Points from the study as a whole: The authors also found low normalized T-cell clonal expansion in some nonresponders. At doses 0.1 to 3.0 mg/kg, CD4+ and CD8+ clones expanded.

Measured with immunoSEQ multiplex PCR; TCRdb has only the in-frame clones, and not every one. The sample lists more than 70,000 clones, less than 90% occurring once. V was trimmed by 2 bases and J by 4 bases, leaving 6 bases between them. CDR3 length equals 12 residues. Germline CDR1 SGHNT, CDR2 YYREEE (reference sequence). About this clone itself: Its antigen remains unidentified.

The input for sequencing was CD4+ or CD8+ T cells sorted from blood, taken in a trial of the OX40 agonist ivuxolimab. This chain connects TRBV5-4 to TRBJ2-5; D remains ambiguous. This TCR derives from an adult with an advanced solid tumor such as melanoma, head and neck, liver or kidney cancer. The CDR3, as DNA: TGTGCCAGCAGCTTCGGCTCAGAGACCCAGTACTTC. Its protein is CASSFGSETQYF.